This T cell receptor beta chain was found in a study of T-cell reconstitution after alpha-beta-depleted transplantation in children. Deletions cut 3 bases from V and 7 bases from J, with 12 bases between. The CDR3 runs 13 residues. The V gene's germline CDR1 is KGHSH and CDR2 LQKENI. Preparing the TCRbeta library involved the use of unique molecular identifiers. Each CDR3 protein is one row after TCRdb ran MiXCR on the PCR reads. The sample has around 270,000 distinct CDR3 sequences; over 7.5% are singletons. A word on this clonotype: Its antigen is still unknown. This may stem from a read error, because a much larger clone lies one nucleotide away. The conserved phenylalanine or tryptophan is not found at the CDR3 terminus, so this likely reflects a read error.

Study results and limitations: Newly made T cells mostly supplied T-cell counts and diversity one year after transplant. Where alpha-beta T cells came from about two months after transplant was reportedly several hundred expanded graft clones. Elevated TCRbeta diversity at day 60 was traced, in some patients, to surviving recipient T cells and thymic progenitors.

Specimen: peripheral blood, collected 360 days after TCRalphabeta/CD19-depleted stem cell transplant. This sequence was found in a female patient between 2 and 10 years old who had a stem cell transplant for Fanconi anemia, so the T cells may come from the graft donor. The genes are TRBV18 and TRBJ1-1, with D maybe TRBD1 (6 bases). The CDR3 region is CASSPGGGSEAFY. CDR3 nucleotides: TGTGCCAGCTCACCCGGAGGGGGAAGTGAAGCTTTCTAT.